This TCR beta chain was captured in a study of CD8+CD57+ T cells in acquired aplastic anemia. Study overall: Recorded DNA amounts for sorted CD4+ and CD8+ cells had an average of approximately 3 ug.

This CDR3 comprises 14 residues. CDR1 and CDR2 (germline): SGHRS, YFSETQ. V was clipped by 4 bases and J by 5 bases, with 16 bases between them. In patients chosen for sequencing, flow cytometry had shown CD8+CD57+ cell expansion. Profiling of TCR beta VDJ combinations and CDR3 sequences used genomic DNA as template. TCRdb reanalysed the reads using MiXCR and keeps one entry per CDR3 protein. The sample holds about 120,000 distinct CDR3 sequences, about 60% seen once. This clonotype was counted only a few times. Antigen specificity is unknown. Study findings and constraints: Controls and patients did not differ significantly in CD8+ Simpson's diversity.

The sample consisted of sorted CD4+, CD8+, or CD8+CD57+ T cells (not recorded which) from PBMCs. The chain carries TRBV5-1 and TRBJ2-7; D gene uncertain. The clonotype was recovered from a human donor with aplastic anemia. The CDR3 DNA reads TGCGCCAGCAGCATAACCGGGCCCACCGACGAGCAGTACTTC. It yields the protein CASSITGPTDEQYF.